This is a list of T cell receptor beta chains from one sample in a study of monozygotic twins with inflammatory bowel disease. With the 5' RACE reads reprocessed, TCRdb shows one record per CDR3 protein and no DNA. Listed are 150,000 or so distinct CDR3 sequences; 0.95% to 1.5% falls within the top ten. The sample comprised blood. The receptors here all came from a human donor with ulcerative colitis or Crohn's disease, or a healthy co-twin of an affected twin (not recorded which). Both conserved end residues are part of each CDR3.

j_gene	v_gene	CDR3aa
TRBJ2-2	TRBV11-2	CASRAGYTGELFF
TRBJ1-6	TRBV29-1	CSVRQGSNNSPLHF
TRBJ2-6	TRBV2	CATPGQLSSGANVLTF
TRBJ1-1	TRBV5-1	CASSFSGTGNTEAFF
TRBJ2-1	TRBV4-3	CASSQTSGRWYNEQFF
TRBJ2-3	TRBV5-1	CASTIPGLAGTDTQYF
TRBJ1-1	TRBV28	CASSFLNSEAFF
TRBJ2-7	TRBV18	CASSPSGTPYEQYF
TRBJ2-1	TRBV5-1	CASSSGLAASYNEQFF
TRBJ1-1	TRBV20-1	CSASGPNTEAFF
TRBJ1-1	TRBV5-1	CASSLAAFRVVTEAFF
TRBJ1-2	TRBV5-1	CASSLGQDYGYTF
TRBJ2-5	TRBV12-3/TRBV12-4	CASSAQPGETQYF
TRBJ2-4	TRBV18	CASSPLSGTSLGDIQYF
TRBJ2-1	TRBV5-1	CASSPQREGRGDEQFF
TRBJ2-3	TRBV11-2	CASSPGRGSGMRTDTQYF
TRBJ2-7	TRBV5-5	CASSVDSLYYEQYF
TRBJ1-6	TRBV25-1	CASSVQGAGSPLHF
TRBJ2-7	TRBV6-1	CASTVGLAASYEQYF
TRBJ2-1	TRBV7-7	CASSLITGAGYNEQFF
TRBJ1-4	TRBV4-1	CASSPGQGGGNEKLFF
TRBJ2-1	TRBV11-1	CASSLSGSPYNEQFF
TRBJ1-5	TRBV7-9	CASSPGSHQPQHF
TRBJ2-5	TRBV7-9	CASSFWTGEETQYF
TRBJ1-1	TRBV6-4	CASSDSGEGQGAQNTEAFF
TRBJ2-7	TRBV15	CATSPLGREQYF
TRBJ2-3	TRBV12-3/TRBV12-4	CASTRDTLSADTQYF
TRBJ2-1	TRBV7-6	CASSPSPGYNEQFF
TRBJ2-1	TRBV20-1	CSASGLAGAPYNEQFF
TRBJ2-7	TRBV7-6	CASSLEGTSGYEQYF
TRBJ2-5	TRBV5-5	CASSPLGGPSETQYF
TRBJ1-2	TRBV28	CASSSIEGALRYGYTF
TRBJ2-5	TRBV3-1	CASSQTASGGPQETQYF
TRBJ1-6	TRBV10-3	CAISESGRDSPLYF
TRBJ2-7	TRBV7-2	CASSGRQVHEQYF
TRBJ1-1	TRBV5-4	CASSLWTGVNTEAFF
TRBJ2-5	TRBV6-2/TRBV6-3	CASTQQETQYF
TRBJ2-1	TRBV21-1	CASSKDSLPSYNEQFF
TRBJ2-1	TRBV29-1	CSALMTGHEQFF